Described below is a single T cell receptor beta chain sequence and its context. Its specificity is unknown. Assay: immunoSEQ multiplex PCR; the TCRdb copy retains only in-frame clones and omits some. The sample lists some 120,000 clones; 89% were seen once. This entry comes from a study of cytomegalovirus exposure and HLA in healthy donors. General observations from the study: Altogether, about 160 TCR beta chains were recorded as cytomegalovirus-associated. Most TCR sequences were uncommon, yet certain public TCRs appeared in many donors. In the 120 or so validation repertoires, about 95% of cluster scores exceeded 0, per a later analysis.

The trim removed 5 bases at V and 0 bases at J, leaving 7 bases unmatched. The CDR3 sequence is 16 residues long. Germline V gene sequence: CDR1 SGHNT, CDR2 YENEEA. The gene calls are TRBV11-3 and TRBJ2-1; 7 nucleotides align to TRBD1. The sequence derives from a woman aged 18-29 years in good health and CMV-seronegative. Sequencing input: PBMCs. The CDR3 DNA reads TGTGCCAGCAGCCTCACAGGGGCAGGCTCCTACAATGAGCAGTTCTTC. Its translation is CASSLTGAGSYNEQFF.